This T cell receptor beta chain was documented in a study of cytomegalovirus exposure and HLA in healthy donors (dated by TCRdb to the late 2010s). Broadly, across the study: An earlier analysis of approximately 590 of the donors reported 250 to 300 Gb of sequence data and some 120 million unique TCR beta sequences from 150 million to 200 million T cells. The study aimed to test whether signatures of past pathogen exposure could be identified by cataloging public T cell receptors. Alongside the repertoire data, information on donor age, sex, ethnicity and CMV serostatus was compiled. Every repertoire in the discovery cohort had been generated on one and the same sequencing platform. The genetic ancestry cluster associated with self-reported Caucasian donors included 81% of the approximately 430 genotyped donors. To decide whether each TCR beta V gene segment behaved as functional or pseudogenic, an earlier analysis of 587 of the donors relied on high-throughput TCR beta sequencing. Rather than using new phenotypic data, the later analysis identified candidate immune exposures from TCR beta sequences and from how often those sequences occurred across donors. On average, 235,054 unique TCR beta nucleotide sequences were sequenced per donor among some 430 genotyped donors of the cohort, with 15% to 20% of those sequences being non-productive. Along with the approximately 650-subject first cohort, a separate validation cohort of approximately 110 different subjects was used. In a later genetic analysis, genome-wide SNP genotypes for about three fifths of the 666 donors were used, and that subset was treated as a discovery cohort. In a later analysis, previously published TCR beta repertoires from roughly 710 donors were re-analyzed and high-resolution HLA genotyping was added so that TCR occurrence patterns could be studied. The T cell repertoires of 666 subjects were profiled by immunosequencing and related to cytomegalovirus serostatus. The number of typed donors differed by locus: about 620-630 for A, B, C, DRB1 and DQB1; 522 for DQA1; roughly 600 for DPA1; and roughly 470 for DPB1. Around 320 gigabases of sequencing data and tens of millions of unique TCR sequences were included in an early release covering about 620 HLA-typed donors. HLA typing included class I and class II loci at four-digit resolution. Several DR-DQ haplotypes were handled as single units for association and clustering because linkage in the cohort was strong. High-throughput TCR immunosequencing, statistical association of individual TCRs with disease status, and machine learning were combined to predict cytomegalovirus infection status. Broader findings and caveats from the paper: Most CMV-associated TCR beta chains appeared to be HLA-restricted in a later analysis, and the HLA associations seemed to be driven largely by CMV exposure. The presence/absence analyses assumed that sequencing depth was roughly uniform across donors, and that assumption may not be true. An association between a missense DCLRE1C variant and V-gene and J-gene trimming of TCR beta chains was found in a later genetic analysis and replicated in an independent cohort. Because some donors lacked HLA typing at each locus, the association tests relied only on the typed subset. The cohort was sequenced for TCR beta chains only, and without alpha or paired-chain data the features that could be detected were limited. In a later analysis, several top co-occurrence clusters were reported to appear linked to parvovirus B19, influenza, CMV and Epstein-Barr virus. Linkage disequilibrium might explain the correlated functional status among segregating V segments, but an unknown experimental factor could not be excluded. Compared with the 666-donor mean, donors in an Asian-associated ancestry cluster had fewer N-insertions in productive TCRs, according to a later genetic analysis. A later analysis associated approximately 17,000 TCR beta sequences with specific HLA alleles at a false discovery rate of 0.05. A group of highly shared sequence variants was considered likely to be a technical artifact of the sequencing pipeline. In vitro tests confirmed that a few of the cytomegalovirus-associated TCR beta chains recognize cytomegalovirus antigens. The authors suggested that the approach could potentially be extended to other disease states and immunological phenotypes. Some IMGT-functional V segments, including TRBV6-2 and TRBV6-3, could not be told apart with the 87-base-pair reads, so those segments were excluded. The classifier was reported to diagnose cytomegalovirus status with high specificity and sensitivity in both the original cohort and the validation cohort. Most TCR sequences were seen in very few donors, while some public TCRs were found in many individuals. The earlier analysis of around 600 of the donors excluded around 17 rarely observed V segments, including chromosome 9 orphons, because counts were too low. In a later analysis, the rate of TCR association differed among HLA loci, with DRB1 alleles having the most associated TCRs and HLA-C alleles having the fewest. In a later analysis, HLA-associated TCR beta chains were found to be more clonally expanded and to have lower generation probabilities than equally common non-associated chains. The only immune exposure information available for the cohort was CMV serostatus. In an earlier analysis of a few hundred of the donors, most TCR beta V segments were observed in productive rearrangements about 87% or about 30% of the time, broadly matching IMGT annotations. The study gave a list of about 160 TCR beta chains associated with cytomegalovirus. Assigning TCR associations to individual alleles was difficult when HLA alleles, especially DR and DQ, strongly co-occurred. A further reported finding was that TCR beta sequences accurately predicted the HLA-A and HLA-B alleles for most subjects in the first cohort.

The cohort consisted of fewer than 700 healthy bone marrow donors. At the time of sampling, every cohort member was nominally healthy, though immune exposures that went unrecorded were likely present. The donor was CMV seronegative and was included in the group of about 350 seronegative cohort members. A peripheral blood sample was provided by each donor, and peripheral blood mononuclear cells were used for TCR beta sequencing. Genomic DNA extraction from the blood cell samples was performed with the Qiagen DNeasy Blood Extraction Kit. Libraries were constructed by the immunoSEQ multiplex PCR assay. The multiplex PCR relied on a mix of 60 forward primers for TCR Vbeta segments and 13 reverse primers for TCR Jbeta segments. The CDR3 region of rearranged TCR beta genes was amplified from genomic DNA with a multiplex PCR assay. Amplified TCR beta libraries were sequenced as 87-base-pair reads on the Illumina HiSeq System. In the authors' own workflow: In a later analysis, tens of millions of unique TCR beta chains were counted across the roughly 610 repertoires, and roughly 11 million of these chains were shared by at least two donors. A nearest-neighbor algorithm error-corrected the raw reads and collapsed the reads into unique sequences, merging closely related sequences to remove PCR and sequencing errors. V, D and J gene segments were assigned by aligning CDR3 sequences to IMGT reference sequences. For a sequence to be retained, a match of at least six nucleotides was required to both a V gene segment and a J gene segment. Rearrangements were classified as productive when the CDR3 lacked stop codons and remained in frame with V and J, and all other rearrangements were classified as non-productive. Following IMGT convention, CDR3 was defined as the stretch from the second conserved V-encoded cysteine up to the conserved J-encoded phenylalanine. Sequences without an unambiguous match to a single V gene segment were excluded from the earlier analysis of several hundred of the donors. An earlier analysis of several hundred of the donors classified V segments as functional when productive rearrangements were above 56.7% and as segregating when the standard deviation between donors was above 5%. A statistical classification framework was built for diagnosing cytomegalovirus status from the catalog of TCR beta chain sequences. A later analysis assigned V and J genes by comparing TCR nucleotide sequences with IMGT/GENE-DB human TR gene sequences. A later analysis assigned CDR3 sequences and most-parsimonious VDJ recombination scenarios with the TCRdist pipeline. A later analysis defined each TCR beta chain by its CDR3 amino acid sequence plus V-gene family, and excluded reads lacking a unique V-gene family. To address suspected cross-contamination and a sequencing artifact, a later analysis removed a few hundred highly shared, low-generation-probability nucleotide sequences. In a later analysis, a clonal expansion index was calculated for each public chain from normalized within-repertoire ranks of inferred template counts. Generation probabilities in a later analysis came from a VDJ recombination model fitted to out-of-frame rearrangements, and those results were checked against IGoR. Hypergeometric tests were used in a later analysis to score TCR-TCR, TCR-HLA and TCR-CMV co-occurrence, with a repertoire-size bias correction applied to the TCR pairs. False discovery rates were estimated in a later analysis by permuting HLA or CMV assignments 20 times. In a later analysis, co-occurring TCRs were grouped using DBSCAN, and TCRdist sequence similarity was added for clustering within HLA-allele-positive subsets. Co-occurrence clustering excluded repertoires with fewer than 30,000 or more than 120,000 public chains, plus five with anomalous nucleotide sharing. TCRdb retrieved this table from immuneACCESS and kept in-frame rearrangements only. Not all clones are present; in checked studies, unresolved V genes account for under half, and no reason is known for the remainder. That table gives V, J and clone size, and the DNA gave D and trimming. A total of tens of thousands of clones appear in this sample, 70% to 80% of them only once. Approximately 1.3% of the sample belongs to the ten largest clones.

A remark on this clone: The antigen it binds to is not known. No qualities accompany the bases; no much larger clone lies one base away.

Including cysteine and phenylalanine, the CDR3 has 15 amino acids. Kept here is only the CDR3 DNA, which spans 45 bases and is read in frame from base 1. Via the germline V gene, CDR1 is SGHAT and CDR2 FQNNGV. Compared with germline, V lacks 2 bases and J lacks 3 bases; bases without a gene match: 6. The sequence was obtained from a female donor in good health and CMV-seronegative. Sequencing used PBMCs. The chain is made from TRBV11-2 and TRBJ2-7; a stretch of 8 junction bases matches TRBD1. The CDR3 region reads CASSLTDRDNYEQYF. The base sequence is TGTGCCAGCAGCTTAACGGACAGGGATAACTACGAGCAGTACTTC.